Listed below are T cell receptor beta chains from one sample, sequenced in a study of T-cell reconstitution after alpha-beta-depleted transplantation in children. TCRdb called the PCR reads again in MiXCR, with one record for every CDR3 protein. The profile shows about 240,000 distinct CDR3 sequences, about 25% of them singletons. The input for sequencing was PBMCs, taken before TCRalphabeta/CD19-depleted stem cell transplant. The receptors were sampled from a girl aged 2-10 years with Fanconi anemia, due to receive a stem cell transplant. Both conserved end residues are part of each CDR3. The D gene is left open where the match is weak. Only some rows state a clone size, as once, few, many or a class for expanded clones.

NA TRBJ2-7 12 TRBV29-1 TRBD1 TGCAGCGCTGGGACAGCCTTCTACGAGCAGTACTTC CSAGTAFYEQYF
few TRBJ2-4 15 TRBV5-1 NA TGCGCCAGCAGCCCCGGAGACAGAAACAAAAACATTCAGTACTTC CASSPGDRNKNIQYF
many TRBJ2-1 13 TRBV20-1 TRBD2 TGCTCACCTAGCGGAGACTCCTACAATGAGCAGTTCTTC CSPSGDSYNEQFF
NA TRBJ2-5 12 TRBV2 NA TGTGCCAGCAGTGAATCATGGGAGACCCAGTACTTC CASSESWETQYF
NA TRBJ2-7 17 TRBV6-2/TRBV6-3 TRBD2 TGTGCCAGCAGTTACGATAGTAGCGGGAGAAGTTTCTACGAGCAGTACTTC CASSYDSSGRSFYEQYF
many TRBJ2-5 14 TRBV7-2 NA TGTGCCAGCAGCCGAGGAGGGGTCCCGGAGACCCAGTACTTC CASSRGGVPETQYF
many TRBJ2-3 16 TRBV5-1 NA TGCGCCAGCAGCCCTATAGGATTATCCAGCACAGATACGCAGTATTTT CASSPIGLSSTDTQYF
NA TRBJ2-6 14 TRBV20-1 NA TGCAGTGGACGGGACGTTCCTGGGGCCAACGTCCTGACTTTC CSGRDVPGANVLTF
NA TRBJ2-3 15 TRBV11-2 NA TGTGCCAGCAGCTTAACCGTCAGCGCCACAGATACGCAGTATTTT CASSLTVSATDTQYF
many TRBJ2-4 13 TRBV30 NA TGTGCCTGGAGTGTTCTCTCCATCGACATTCAGTACTTC CAWSVLSIDIQYF
few TRBJ1-4 16 TRBV25-1 NA TGTGCCAGCAGTGAGGACACAACAGCAACTAATGAAAAACTGTTTTTT CASSEDTTATNEKLFF